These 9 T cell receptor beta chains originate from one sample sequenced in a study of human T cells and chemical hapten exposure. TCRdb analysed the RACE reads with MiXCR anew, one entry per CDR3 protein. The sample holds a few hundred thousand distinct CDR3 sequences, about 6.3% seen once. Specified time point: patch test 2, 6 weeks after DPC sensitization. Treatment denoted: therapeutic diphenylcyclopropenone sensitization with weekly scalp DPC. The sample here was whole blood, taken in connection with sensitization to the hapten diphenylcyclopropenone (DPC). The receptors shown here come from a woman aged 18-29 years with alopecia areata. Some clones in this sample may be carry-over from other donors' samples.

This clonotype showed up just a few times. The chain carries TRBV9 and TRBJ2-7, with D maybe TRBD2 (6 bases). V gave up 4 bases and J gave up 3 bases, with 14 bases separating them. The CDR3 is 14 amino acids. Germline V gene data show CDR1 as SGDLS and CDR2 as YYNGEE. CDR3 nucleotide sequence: TGTGCCAGCAGCCCGGGGGACGTGGGCTACGAGCAGTACTTC. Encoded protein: CASSPGDVGYEQYF.

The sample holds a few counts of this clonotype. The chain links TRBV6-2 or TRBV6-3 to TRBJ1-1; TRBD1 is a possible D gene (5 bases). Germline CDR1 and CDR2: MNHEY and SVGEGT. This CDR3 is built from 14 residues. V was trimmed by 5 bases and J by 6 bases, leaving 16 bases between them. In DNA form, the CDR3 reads TGTGCCAGCAGTCCAGGGATTCCTCACCCTGAAGCTTTCTTT. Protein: CASSPGIPHPEAFF.

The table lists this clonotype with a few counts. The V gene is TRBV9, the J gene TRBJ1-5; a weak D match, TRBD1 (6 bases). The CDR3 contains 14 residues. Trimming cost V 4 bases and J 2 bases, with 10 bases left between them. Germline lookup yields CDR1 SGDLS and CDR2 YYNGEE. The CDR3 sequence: CASSKRGGNQPQHF. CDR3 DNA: TGTGCCAGCAGCAAAAGGGGGGGCAATCAGCCCCAGCATTTT.

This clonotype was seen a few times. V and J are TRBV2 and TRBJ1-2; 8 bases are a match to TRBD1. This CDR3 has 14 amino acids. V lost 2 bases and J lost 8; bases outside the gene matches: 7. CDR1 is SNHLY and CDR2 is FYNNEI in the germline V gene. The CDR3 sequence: CASSEFVTGVGYTF. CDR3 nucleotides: TGTGCCAGCAGTGAATTTGTGACAGGGGTCGGCTACACCTTC.

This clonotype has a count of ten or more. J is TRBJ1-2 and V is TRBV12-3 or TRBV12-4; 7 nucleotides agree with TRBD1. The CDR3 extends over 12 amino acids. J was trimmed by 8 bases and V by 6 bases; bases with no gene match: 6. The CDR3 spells CASSVTGLGYTF. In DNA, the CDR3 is TGTGCCAGCAGCGTGACAGGGCTCGGCTACACCTTC.

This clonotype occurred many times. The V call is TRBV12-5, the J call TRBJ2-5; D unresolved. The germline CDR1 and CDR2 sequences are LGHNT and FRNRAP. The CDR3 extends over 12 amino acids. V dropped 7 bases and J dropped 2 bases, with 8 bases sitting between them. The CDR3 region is CASAWAQETQYF. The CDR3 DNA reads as TGTGCTAGTGCCTGGGCTCAAGAGACCCAGTACTTC.

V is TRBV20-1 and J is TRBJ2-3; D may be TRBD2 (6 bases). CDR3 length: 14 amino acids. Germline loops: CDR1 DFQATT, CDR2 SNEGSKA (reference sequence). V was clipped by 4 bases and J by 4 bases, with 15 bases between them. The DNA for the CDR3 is TGCAGTGCTACCAGGACTATGGGCCCAGATACGCAGTATTTT. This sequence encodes CSATRTMGPDTQYF.

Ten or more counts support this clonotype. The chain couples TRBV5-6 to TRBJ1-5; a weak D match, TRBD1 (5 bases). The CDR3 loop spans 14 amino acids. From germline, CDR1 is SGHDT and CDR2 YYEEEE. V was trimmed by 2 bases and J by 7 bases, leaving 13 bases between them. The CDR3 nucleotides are TGTGCCAGCAGCTTCACGGGGGAGGAGCAGCCCCAGCATTTT. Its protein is CASSFTGEEQPQHF. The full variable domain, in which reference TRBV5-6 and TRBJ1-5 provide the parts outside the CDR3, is DAGVTQSPTHLIKTRGQQVTLRCSPKSGHDTVSWYQQALGQGPQFIFQYYEEEERQRGNFPDRFSGHQFPNYSSELNVNALLLGDSALYLCASSFTGEEQPQHFGDGTRLSIL.

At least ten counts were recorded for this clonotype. CDR3 DNA sequence: TGTGCCAGCAGCTTAGGGGCCTACAATGAGCAGTTCTTC. This gives the protein CASSLGAYNEQFF. This chain links TRBV7-3 with TRBJ2-1; D gene uncertain. Trimming stripped 2 bases from V and 2 bases from J, with 4 bases between. This CDR3 comprises 13 residues. The V gene's germline CDR1 is SGHTA and CDR2 FQGTGA.